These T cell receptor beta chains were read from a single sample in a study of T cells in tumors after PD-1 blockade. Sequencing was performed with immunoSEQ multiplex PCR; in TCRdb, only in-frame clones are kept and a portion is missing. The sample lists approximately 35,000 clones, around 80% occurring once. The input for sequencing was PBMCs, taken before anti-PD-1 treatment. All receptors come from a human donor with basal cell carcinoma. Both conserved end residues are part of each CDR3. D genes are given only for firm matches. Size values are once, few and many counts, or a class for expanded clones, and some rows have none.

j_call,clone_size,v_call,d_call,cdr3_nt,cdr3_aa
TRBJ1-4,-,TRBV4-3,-,TGCGCCAGCAGCCAGGAAAGCAGGGGTGGTAATGAAAAACTGTTTTTT,CASSQESRGGNEKLFF
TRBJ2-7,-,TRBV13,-,TGTGCCAGCAGCCCCCAGGGGGGGCCGATCCTCGGGCAGTACTTC,CASSPQGGPILGQYF
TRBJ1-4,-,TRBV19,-,TGTGCCAGTAGAGGACAGAAAACTAATGAAAAACTGTTTTTT,CASRGQKTNEKLFF
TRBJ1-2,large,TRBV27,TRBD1,TGTGCCAGCAGGACACAGGGGGCTAACTATGGCTACACCTTC,CASRTQGANYGYTF
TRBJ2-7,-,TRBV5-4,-,TGTGCCAGCAGCTTGGACCGGTCCCAGTCCTACGAGCAGTACTTC,CASSLDRSQSYEQYF
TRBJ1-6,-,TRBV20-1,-,TGCAGTGCTATTGAGGGGAGACTGGGCGTCGATTCACCCCTCCACTTT,CSAIEGRLGVDSPLHF
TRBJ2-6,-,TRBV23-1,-,TGCGCCAGCAGTCAATCTCCACAAATAATCTCTGGGGCCAACGTCCTGACTTTC,CASSQSPQIISGANVLTF
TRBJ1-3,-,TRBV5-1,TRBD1,TGCGCCAGCAGCTTGAGGACAGGGTCTGGAAACACCATATATTTT,CASSLRTGSGNTIYF
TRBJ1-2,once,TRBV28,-,TGTGCCAGCGAGGGGTTGGTCTATGGCTACACCTTC,CASEGLVYGYTF
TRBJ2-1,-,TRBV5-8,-,TGTGCCAGCAGCCTCGCCGCCACATACCTCTACAATGAGCAGTTCTTC,CASSLAATYLYNEQFF
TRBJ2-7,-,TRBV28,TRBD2,TGTGCCAGCAGTTTGCTTGAGGGTAGCGGGAATCACGAGCAGTACTTC,CASSLLEGSGNHEQYF
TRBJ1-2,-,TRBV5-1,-,TGCGCCAGCAGCCCGCGCTCGGGCTATGGCTACACCTTC,CASSPRSGYGYTF
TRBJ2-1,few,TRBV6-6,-,TGTGCCAGCAGTCGAAGCGAGAGCTCCTACAATGAGCAGTTCTTC,CASSRSESSYNEQFF
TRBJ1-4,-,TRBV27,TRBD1,TGTGCCAGCAGTTCTCAGACAGGGCTGGTAGGTAGAAAACTGTTTTTT,CASSSQTGLVGRKLFF
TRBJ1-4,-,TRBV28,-,TGTGCCAGCAGTTTATTTCCTGAAAAACTGTTTTTT,CASSLFPEKLFF
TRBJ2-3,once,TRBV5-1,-,TGCGCCAGCAGCCCTCGGGACCGGATCACAGATACGCAGTATTTT,CASSPRDRITDTQYF
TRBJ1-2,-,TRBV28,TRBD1,TGTGCCAGCAGTAACCATCTTCGGGGGGGACAGGGGTCCTATGGCTACACCTTC,CASSNHLRGGQGSYGYTF
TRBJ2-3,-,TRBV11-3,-,TGTGCCAGCAGCCCGCTAGGGACCGCGGATACGCAGTATTTT,CASSPLGTADTQYF
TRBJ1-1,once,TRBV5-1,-,TGCGCCAGCAGCTTGGCCCCAGGGATGAACACTGAAGCTTTCTTT,CASSLAPGMNTEAFF
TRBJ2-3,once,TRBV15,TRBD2,TGTGCCACCAGCAGGGGACTAGCGGTGCAGTATTTT,CATSRGLAVQYF
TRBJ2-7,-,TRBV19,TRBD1,TGTGCCAGTAGTATTCCGGAGACAGGGAGCGAGCAGTACTTC,CASSIPETGSEQYF
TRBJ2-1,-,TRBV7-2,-,TGTGCCAGCAGCTTGGCAGGGAAGTATGAGCAGTTCTTC,CASSLAGKYEQFF
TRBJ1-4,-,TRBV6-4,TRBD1,TGTGCCAGCAGTGGCCGACAGGGGGCTGATGATATGTACAATGAAAAACTGTTTTTT,CASSGRQGADDMYNEKLFF
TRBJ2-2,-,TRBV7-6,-,TGTGCCAGCAGCCCCAACTCTGGGGGGACCGGGGAGCTGTTTTTT,CASSPNSGGTGELFF
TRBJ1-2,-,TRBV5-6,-,TGTGCCAGCAGCCCAGGACGAACACGGATGAACTATGGCTACACCTTC,CASSPGRTRMNYGYTF
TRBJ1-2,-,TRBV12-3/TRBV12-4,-,TGTGCCAGCAGTTTGGGCAGGGCGAGGGGCTACACCTTC,CASSLGRARGYTF
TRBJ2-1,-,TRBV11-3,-,TGTGCCAGCAGCTTAGGTGGCGTCCGTGAGCAGTTCTTC,CASSLGGVREQFF
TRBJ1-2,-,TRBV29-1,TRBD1,TGCAGCGTTGGCGACAGGGGATACTATGGCTACACCTTC,CSVGDRGYYGYTF
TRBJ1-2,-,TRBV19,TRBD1,TGTGCCAGTAGGAATCAGGGGGAGGGCTACACCTTC,CASRNQGEGYTF
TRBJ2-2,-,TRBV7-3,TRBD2,TGTGCCAGCAGCCCTGGGACTAGCGCACCTGTCCGGGAGCTGTTTTTT,CASSPGTSAPVRELFF
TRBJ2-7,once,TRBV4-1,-,TGCGCCAGCTCCCCGAAGGAGAGCCCCTACTTC,CASSPKESPYF
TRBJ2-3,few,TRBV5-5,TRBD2,TGTGCCAGCAGCTCACTAGCGGGGACGAGAGTAGATACGCAGTATTTT,CASSSLAGTRVDTQYF
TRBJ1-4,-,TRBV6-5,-,TGTGCCAGCTGCACAATGGGGCAGTCTAATGAAAAACTGTTTTTT,CASCTMGQSNEKLFF